The 22 T cell receptor beta chains in this list originate from one sample, sequenced in a study of blood T cell repertoires in COVID-19. Data came from immunoSEQ multiplex PCR; TCRdb stores just in-frame clones and leaves some out. The table shows fewer than 120,000 clones, with roughly 85% occurring only once. Sequenced material: peripheral blood. All receptors derive from a human donor in a cohort sampled during active COVID-19.

The chain couples TRBV6-5 to TRBJ2-7; 7 bases are a match to TRBD2. V lost 7 bases, J lost 3 bases, and 9 bases stayed unmatched. Germline CDR1 is MNHEY and CDR2 is SVGAGI. The CDR3 extends over 14 amino acids. CDR3 sequence: CASTPGGSLYEQYF. In nucleotides, the CDR3 is TGTGCCAGCACTCCCGGGGGGAGCCTCTACGAGCAGTACTTC.

J is TRBJ1-2 and V is TRBV19; D gene unclear. The CDR3 is 17 residues long. CDR1 is LNHDA, CDR2 SQIVND, per germline (reference sequence). V was trimmed by 3 bases and J by 1 base, leaving 18 bases between them. The DNA for the CDR3 is TGTGCCAGTAGTATCGTCGAGAGTCCCGTCTTTAACTATGGCTACACCTTC. It is translated as CASSIVESPVFNYGYTF.

This chain connects TRBV4-3 to TRBJ1-5; D unresolved. There are 16 residues in the CDR3. Trimming shortened V by 0 bases and J by 4 bases, and 13 bases separated the two germline ends. Germline-derived CDR1 and CDR2 are LGHNA and YSLEER. CDR3 DNA sequence: TGCGCCAGCAGCCAAGATCGGGATAGGAGAAATCAGCCCCAGCATTTT. This sequence encodes CASSQDRDRRNQPQHF.

The chain uses TRBV19 and TRBJ1-2, with 7 bases lining up with TRBD1. Trimming removed 4 bases from V and 2 bases from J; junction bases left unmatched: 10. The CDR3 contains 16 residues. Germline-derived CDR1 and CDR2 are LNHDA and SQIVND (reference sequence). The CDR3 region is CASSRARQGANYGYTF. DNA of the CDR3: TGTGCCAGTAGTAGGGCCAGACAGGGCGCCAACTATGGCTACACCTTC.

This chain joins TRBV6-5 and TRBJ1-5; no reliable D call. The CDR3 runs to 15 residues. CDR1 and CDR2 (germline): MNHEY, SVGAGI. V was trimmed by 8 bases and J by 1 base, leaving 15 bases between them. CDR3 DNA: TGTGCCAGCGGTAAGTCCGGCAGGAGCAATCAGCCCCAGCATTTT. Amino acids: CASGKSGRSNQPQHF.

This rearrangement joins TRBV27 to TRBJ1-1, with 7 bases aligning to TRBD1. The junction had 3 bases not matched to a gene; V was cut back by 6 bases and J by 2 bases. The CDR3 extends over 13 amino acids. Germline CDR1 is MNHEY and CDR2 is SMNVEV (reference sequence). The CDR3 is CASRWDRNTEAFF. Here the CDR3 DNA reads TGTGCCAGCAGGTGGGACAGAAACACTGAAGCTTTCTTT.

This clone turned up a few times. The CDR3 region is CASSLDGAMNTGELFF. CDR3 in DNA: TGTGCCAGCAGCTTAGATGGGGCCATGAACACCGGGGAGCTGTTTTTT. The rearrangement joins TRBV7-3 to TRBJ2-2; a possible D gene is TRBD1 (5 bases). Germline-derived CDR1 and CDR2 are SGHTA and FQGTGA. The CDR3 runs 16 residues. The ends were cut back, 2 bases at V and 1 base at J, with 11 bases in the middle.

The J gene is TRBJ2-3, the V gene TRBV29-1; 11 bases are a match to TRBD2. CDR3 length: 18 amino acids. J gave up 0 bases and V 7 bases, and 15 bases lay outside the gene matches. From germline, CDR1 is SQVTM and CDR2 ANQGSEA. CDR3 in DNA: TGCAGCGCCGTGGGAGTGAAGACTAGCGGGGTCAGCACAGATACGCAGTATTTT. It specifies CSAVGVKTSGVSTDTQYF.

The chain links TRBV11-2 to TRBJ1-1, with D hard to call. Looked up from germline, CDR1 is SGHAT and CDR2 is FQNNGV. This CDR3 contains 17 residues. V lost 1 base, J lost 5 bases, and 20 bases lay in between. CDR3 bases: TGTGCCAGCAGCTTAGTTTCCGCACTCGGGAGGCGAACTGAAGCTTTCTTT. It codes for CASSLVSALGRRTEAFF.

J is TRBJ2-1 and V is TRBV3-1 (or the pseudogene TRBV3-2), with 11 bases lining up with TRBD2. The germline gives CDR1 LGHDT, CDR2 YNNKEL (reference sequence). V was clipped by 1 base and J by 6 bases; unmatched bases: 5. The CDR3 is 16 residues long. Here the CDR3 reads CASSQAPSGGLNEQFF. As DNA, the CDR3 is TGTGCCAGCAGCCAAGCGCCTAGCGGGGGGCTCAATGAGCAGTTCTTC.

The chain uses TRBV30 and TRBJ1-2; 7 bases line up with TRBD1. Trimming at V came to 7 bases and at J to 8 bases, leaving 16 bases not matched to a gene. Germline CDR1 reads GTSNPN; CDR2 reads SVGIG (reference sequence). CDR3 length: 14 residues. Here the CDR3 DNA reads TGTGCCTTTTCTCCGACCGGGACAGTGGGCGGCTACACCTTC. This sequence encodes CAFSPTGTVGGYTF.

The rearrangement joins TRBV11-2 to TRBJ1-1, with 7 nucleotides matching TRBD1. Per the germline V gene, CDR1 is SGHAT and CDR2 is FQNNGV. The CDR3 runs 16 residues. With 5 bases clipped from V and 4 bases from J, the junction kept 13 bases outside the gene matches. In nucleotides, the CDR3 is TGTGCCAGCAGCCCGGACAGGCGTAAATTGGGCACTGAAGCTTTCTTT. It encodes CASSPDRRKLGTEAFF.

The chain is built from TRBV5-6 and TRBJ1-1; D gene ambiguous. Germline CDR1 and CDR2: SGHDT and YYEEEE. V lost 0 bases, J lost 10 bases, and 13 bases lay in between. This CDR3 is built from 13 residues. CDR3 amino acids: CASSLESGGRAFF. CDR3 DNA sequence: TGTGCCAGCAGCTTGGAGAGCGGAGGAAGAGCTTTCTTT.

This rearrangement joins TRBV7-9 to TRBJ2-2, with D possibly being TRBD2 (6 bases). This CDR3 has 14 amino acids. With 5 bases removed from V and 7 bases from J, the gap between germline ends came to 14 bases. Germline values: CDR1 SEHNR, CDR2 FQNEAQ (reference sequence). CDR3 DNA sequence: TGTGCCAGCAGCCCCCCCCGGGGAGGCGGGGAGCTGTTTTTT. Encoded protein: CASSPPRGGGELFF.

This clone was detected only once. V gene TRBV12-3 or TRBV12-4 combines with J gene TRBJ1-1, with 7 bases lining up with TRBD1. This CDR3 is 13 amino acids long. Trimming cost V 7 bases and J 4 bases; bases outside gene matches: 6. CDR3 DNA sequence: TGTGCCAGCAACCAACAGGGGATCACTGAAGCTTTCTTT. This encodes CASNQQGITEAFF.

The chain is built from TRBV19 and TRBJ1-2, with 10 bases identical to TRBD1. Germline CDR1 reads LNHDA; CDR2 reads SQIVND (reference sequence). J gave up 5 bases and V 5 bases, and 5 bases lay outside the gene matches. The CDR3 length is 14 residues. The CDR3 here is CASSRQGARYGYTF. The CDR3 DNA sequence: TGTGCCAGTAGTCGACAGGGGGCCCGGTATGGCTACACCTTC.

The chain couples TRBV10-1 to TRBJ1-1; D not certain. Per germline, CDR1 WNHNN and CDR2 SYGVQD (reference sequence). V lost 3 bases and J lost 0, with 14 bases in between. The CDR3 loop spans 16 amino acids. The chain's CDR3 is CASSDPQQDMNTEAFF. Here the CDR3 DNA reads TGCGCCAGCAGTGACCCGCAACAAGATATGAACACTGAAGCTTTCTTT.

V and J are TRBV18 and TRBJ1-2; 7 bases match TRBD1. The CDR3 consists of 14 residues. The ends lost 5 bases at V and 5 bases at J; junction bases unmatched: 8. Looked up from germline, CDR1 is KGHSH and CDR2 is LQKENI. The chain's CDR3 is CASSAGTEGYGYTF. Here the CDR3 DNA reads TGTGCCAGCTCAGCCGGGACAGAGGGTTATGGCTACACCTTC.

The table lists this clone with a count of one. This chain links TRBV4-3 with TRBJ2-7; possible D gene TRBD1, 5 bases. The CDR3 covers 16 residues. The ends were cut back, 1 base at V and 2 bases at J, with 15 bases in the middle. Looked up from germline, CDR1 is LGHNA and CDR2 is YSLEER. Here the CDR3 reads CASSQGRQLGTYEQYF. The CDR3 DNA is TGCGCCAGCAGCCAAGGGAGACAGTTGGGAACCTACGAGCAGTACTTC.

The chain carries TRBV18 and TRBJ2-2; the D gene is possibly TRBD1 (6 bases). The V gene lost 2 bases and the J gene lost 5 bases, with 12 bases spanning the gap. This CDR3 contains 15 residues. Looked up from germline, CDR1 is KGHSH and CDR2 is LQKENI. CDR3 amino acids: CASSPRDTPTGELFF. Here the CDR3 DNA reads TGTGCCAGCTCACCAAGGGACACCCCAACCGGGGAGCTGTTTTTT.

The chain carries TRBV7-9 and TRBJ2-1; the match to TRBD2 covers 13 bases. The CDR3 spans 15 residues. CDR1 is SEHNR and CDR2 is FQNEAQ in the germline V gene (reference sequence). V dropped 4 bases and J dropped 13; count of bases not matched to a gene: 10. CDR3 nucleotide sequence: TGTGCCAGCAGCTCGGGACTAGCGGGATTTGGGGACCAGTTCTTC. It yields the protein CASSSGLAGFGDQFF.

The chain combines TRBV19 with TRBJ1-6, with 8 bases identical to TRBD1. V lost 8 bases, J lost 7 bases, and 7 bases stayed unmatched. The CDR3 consists of 14 residues. Germline CDR1 LNHDA, CDR2 SQIVND (reference sequence). The CDR3 DNA follows: TGTGCCAGTGGACCGGACAGGGCGAATTCACCCCTCCACTTT. Its protein is CASGPDRANSPLHF.